The clone carrying this TCR beta chain was counted at least ten times. Its antigen is not identified. Hyperthyroidism, newly diagnosed and lasting under 2 months, affected patients aged 18 to 65. This sample was included in a study of T cells in Graves' hyperthyroidism and ophthalmopathy. Whole-study results and caveats: The majority of expanded thyroid clonotypes above 0.001 also appeared in blood.

V was cut by 7 bases and J by 3 bases, with 18 bases left in between. CDR3 size: 15 residues. Germline V CDR1 and CDR2: MDHEN, SYDVKM. RNA transcripts yielded amplified TCR beta CDR3 regions. The HTBI set primed first-round TCR CDR3 RT-PCR. TCRdb processed the multiplex PCR reads anew with MiXCR; each CDR3 protein has one entry. This sample yields around 300,000 distinct CDR3 sequences, of which approximately 15% are seen a single time; 20% to 25% belongs to the top ten. Input material: blood. The receptor comes from a young woman with Graves' hyperthyroidism. J is TRBJ1-1 and V is TRBV28, with D uncertain. CDR3 DNA: TGTGCCAGCACCTTTTCCGGTCGGGGAGACACTGAAGCTTTCTTT. Residues: CASTFSGRGDTEAFF.